These T cell receptor beta chains were read from a single sample in a study of T-cell reconstitution after alpha-beta-depleted transplantation in children. From the PCR reads, TCRdb called clonotypes with MiXCR, one entry per CDR3 protein. The data contain some 3,000 distinct CDR3 sequences, 20% to 25% of them singletons. The source was PBMCs, mostly from graft donor cells, collected 60 days after TCRalphabeta/CD19-depleted stem cell transplant. The receptors derive from a female patient aged 5 to 17 who had a stem cell transplant for acute lymphoblastic leukemia, so the T cells may come from the graft donor. The CDR3 runs from the conserved cysteine through the conserved F or W. D genes are given only for firm matches. The listing skips clone size in some rows; elsewhere it reads once, few, many or a size class.

v_gene: TRBV5-1
d_gene: NA
abundance: medium-sized
j_gene: TRBJ1-1
CDR3nt: TGCGCCAGCAGCTTGGTTTTCATGGGTTTGAACACTGAAGCTTTCTTT
CDR3aa: CASSLVFMGLNTEAFF

v_gene: TRBV7-7
d_gene: TRBD1
abundance: NA
j_gene: TRBJ2-5
CDR3nt: TGTGCTAGCAGCTCGCCCTTGGACAGGGGCCAAGAGACCCAGTACTTC
CDR3aa: CASSSPLDRGQETQYF

v_gene: TRBV7-9
d_gene: NA
abundance: many
j_gene: TRBJ1-2
CDR3nt: TGTGCCAGCAGCCCTTCACGGACGCTTACCTATGGCTACACCTTC
CDR3aa: CASSPSRTLTYGYTF

v_gene: TRBV20-1
d_gene: TRBD1
abundance: large
j_gene: TRBJ1-5
CDR3nt: TGCAGTGCTAGCAGCAGGGGGAATCAGCCCCAGCATTTT
CDR3aa: CSASSRGNQPQHF

v_gene: TRBV7-3
d_gene: NA
abundance: NA
j_gene: TRBJ2-5
CDR3nt: TGTGCCAGCAGCCGGACCGGGGGGCTCAAGGAGACCCAGTACTTC
CDR3aa: CASSRTGGLKETQYF

v_gene: TRBV23-1
d_gene: TRBD1
abundance: many
j_gene: TRBJ1-2
CDR3nt: TGCGCCAGCAGTCACTCACGCCGGGACAGGGGGCTACTGGACTATGGCTACACCTTC
CDR3aa: CASSHSRRDRGLLDYGYTF

v_gene: TRBV7-9
d_gene: NA
abundance: many
j_gene: TRBJ2-7
CDR3nt: TGTGCCAGCAGCTTAGCCCACGAGCAGTACTTC
CDR3aa: CASSLAHEQYF

v_gene: TRBV7-9
d_gene: NA
abundance: medium-sized
j_gene: TRBJ1-1
CDR3nt: TGTGCCAGCAGCTTAGAGCGTCTGGGGACTGAAGCTTTCTTT
CDR3aa: CASSLERLGTEAFF

v_gene: TRBV5-1
d_gene: NA
abundance: NA
j_gene: TRBJ2-7
CDR3nt: TGCGCCAGCAGCTTGTCCGACGAGCAGTACTTC
CDR3aa: CASSLSDEQYF

v_gene: TRBV27
d_gene: NA
abundance: medium-sized
j_gene: TRBJ2-5
CDR3nt: TGTGCCAGCAGTCCAGACTCTTTGGGGGAGACCCAGTACTTC
CDR3aa: CASSPDSLGETQYF

v_gene: TRBV18
d_gene: TRBD1
abundance: medium-sized
j_gene: TRBJ1-1
CDR3nt: TGTGCCAGCTCACAGACAGGGTACGGCCCGAACACTGAAGCTTTCTTT
CDR3aa: CASSQTGYGPNTEAFF

v_gene: TRBV6-2/TRBV6-3
d_gene: NA
abundance: many
j_gene: TRBJ2-7
CDR3nt: TGTGCCAGCATCCCGGGGGACTCCTACGAGCAGTACTTC
CDR3aa: CASIPGDSYEQYF

v_gene: TRBV19
d_gene: NA
abundance: few
j_gene: TRBJ2-3
CDR3nt: TGTGCCAGTAGTATAAGTAAGACGTCGAGCGTCACAGATACGCAGTATTTT
CDR3aa: CASSISKTSSVTDTQYF

v_gene: TRBV5-1
d_gene: TRBD2
abundance: NA
j_gene: TRBJ2-1
CDR3nt: TGCGCCAGCAGCTTAGCGGGAGTCGCGGATGAGCAGTTCTTC
CDR3aa: CASSLAGVADEQFF

v_gene: TRBV12-3/TRBV12-4
d_gene: NA
abundance: medium-sized
j_gene: TRBJ2-7
CDR3nt: TGTGCCAGCACCAGGGGGGGTTACGAGCAGTACTTC
CDR3aa: CASTRGGYEQYF

v_gene: TRBV3-1
d_gene: NA
abundance: many
j_gene: TRBJ1-2
CDR3nt: TGTGCCAGCAGCCAAGATCGGGCAGCTAACTATGGCTACACCTTC
CDR3aa: CASSQDRAANYGYTF

v_gene: TRBV7-6
d_gene: TRBD1
abundance: many
j_gene: TRBJ1-1
CDR3nt: TGTGCCAGCAGCGCAACGGGACAGGCGACCACTGAAGCTTTCTTT
CDR3aa: CASSATGQATTEAFF

v_gene: TRBV2
d_gene: NA
abundance: many
j_gene: TRBJ2-7
CDR3nt: TGTGCCAGCAGTGAAGCCTTTAGGGGTCAAATCTATGGCTACGAGCAGTACTTC
CDR3aa: CASSEAFRGQIYGYEQYF

v_gene: TRBV5-1
d_gene: NA
abundance: few
j_gene: TRBJ2-5
CDR3nt: TGCGCCAGCAGCTTGGCCCCGACAATTCAAGAGACCCAGTACTTC
CDR3aa: CASSLAPTIQETQYF

v_gene: TRBV12-2
d_gene: NA
abundance: NA
j_gene: TRBJ2-1
CDR3nt: TGTGCAAGTCGACGCGGGGGGCCAGTCAATGAGCAGTTCTTC
CDR3aa: CASRRGGPVNEQFF

v_gene: TRBV13
d_gene: TRBD2
abundance: NA
j_gene: TRBJ2-5
CDR3nt: TGTGCCAGCAGCTTTCGCGGGGAGGGGGAGACCCAGTACTTC
CDR3aa: CASSFRGEGETQYF

v_gene: TRBV20-1
d_gene: NA
abundance: NA
j_gene: TRBJ1-5
CDR3nt: TGCTGTGAAAGGCCCCTCGTTTGGCGGCACGTCCAGCCCCAGCATTTT
CDR3aa: CCERPLVWRHVQPQHF

v_gene: TRBV20-1
d_gene: NA
abundance: medium-sized
j_gene: TRBJ2-1
CDR3nt: TGCAGTGCTAGATCCGTTATTGGCCATGGCTCCTACAATGAGCAGTTCTTC
CDR3aa: CSARSVIGHGSYNEQFF

v_gene: TRBV18
d_gene: NA
abundance: many
j_gene: TRBJ2-1
CDR3nt: TGTGCCAGCTCACCACCGGTGGACCTGCATGAGCAGTTCTTC
CDR3aa: CASSPPVDLHEQFF

v_gene: TRBV5-5
d_gene: TRBD2
abundance: NA
j_gene: TRBJ2-1
CDR3nt: TGTGCCAGCAGCTTGTTTACTAGCGGAAGCTCCTACAATGAGCAGTTCTTC
CDR3aa: CASSLFTSGSSYNEQFF

v_gene: TRBV5-6
d_gene: TRBD1
abundance: many
j_gene: TRBJ2-5
CDR3nt: TGTGCCAGCAGCTTCCCAGGGGGTGTTCAAGAGACCCAGTACTTC
CDR3aa: CASSFPGGVQETQYF

v_gene: TRBV20-1
d_gene: NA
abundance: many
j_gene: TRBJ2-2
CDR3nt: TGCAGTGCGTCTAGCGAGACCGGGGAGCTGTTTTTT
CDR3aa: CSASSETGELFF

v_gene: TRBV7-9
d_gene: NA
abundance: many
j_gene: TRBJ2-7
CDR3nt: TGTGCCAGCAGCTCCCTCACCCCTAGTAGGTACGAGCAGTACTTC
CDR3aa: CASSSLTPSRYEQYF

v_gene: TRBV6-5
d_gene: NA
abundance: many
j_gene: TRBJ1-3
CDR3nt: TGTGCCAGCAAGGGCCCAAACTCTGGAAACACCATATATTTT
CDR3aa: CASKGPNSGNTIYF

v_gene: TRBV10-3
d_gene: TRBD1
abundance: many
j_gene: TRBJ2-7
CDR3nt: TGTGCCATCAGTCGAAGTCGACAGGGGGCGCACCACGAGCAGTACTTC
CDR3aa: CAISRSRQGAHHEQYF

v_gene: TRBV19
d_gene: TRBD1
abundance: many
j_gene: TRBJ1-5
CDR3nt: TGTGCCAGTAGTATGGACAGGGGAAGGAATCAGCCCCAGCATTTT
CDR3aa: CASSMDRGRNQPQHF

v_gene: TRBV20-1
d_gene: NA
abundance: NA
j_gene: TRBJ2-3
CDR3nt: TGCAGTGCTAGAGATTCGACCACAGATACGCAGTATTTT
CDR3aa: CSARDSTTDTQYF

v_gene: TRBV5-1
d_gene: TRBD1
abundance: many
j_gene: TRBJ1-6
CDR3nt: TGCGCCAGCAGCTTGGGCACCGGGACAGGAAATCTATCGCCCCTCCACTTT
CDR3aa: CASSLGTGTGNLSPLHF

v_gene: TRBV27
d_gene: NA
abundance: NA
j_gene: TRBJ2-1
CDR3nt: TGTGCCAGCAGTTTATCCGCCAATGAGCAGTTCTTC
CDR3aa: CASSLSANEQFF

v_gene: TRBV20-1
d_gene: NA
abundance: many
j_gene: TRBJ1-4
CDR3nt: TGCAGTGCTAGATTCGGAGGAACTAATGAAAAACTGTTTTTT
CDR3aa: CSARFGGTNEKLFF

v_gene: TRBV11-2
d_gene: TRBD1
abundance: many
j_gene: TRBJ2-7
CDR3nt: TGTGCCAGCAGCTTAGTGGAGGACAGGCGCTACGAGCAGTACTTC
CDR3aa: CASSLVEDRRYEQYF

v_gene: TRBV28
d_gene: NA
abundance: many
j_gene: TRBJ2-7
CDR3nt: TGTGCCAGCAGTCCCTACTACGAGCAGTACTTC
CDR3aa: CASSPYYEQYF

v_gene: TRBV15
d_gene: NA
abundance: many
j_gene: TRBJ1-1
CDR3nt: TGTGCCACCAGCAGAGATCGGTGGAGACGCGCTTTCTTT
CDR3aa: CATSRDRWRRAFF

v_gene: TRBV30
d_gene: TRBD1
abundance: many
j_gene: TRBJ1-5
CDR3nt: TGTGCCTGGAATACACAGGGGAAGGGGAGCAATCAGCCCCAGCATTTT
CDR3aa: CAWNTQGKGSNQPQHF

v_gene: TRBV18
d_gene: NA
abundance: many
j_gene: TRBJ1-5
CDR3nt: TGTGCCAGCTCACCGGGGGGTAGCAATCAGCCCCAGCATTTT
CDR3aa: CASSPGGSNQPQHF

v_gene: TRBV29-1
d_gene: TRBD1
abundance: NA
j_gene: TRBJ2-4
CDR3nt: TGCAGCGTCCTAGGGGGCAGGGGCAAAAACATTCAGTACTTC
CDR3aa: CSVLGGRGKNIQYF

v_gene: TRBV6-4
d_gene: NA
abundance: many
j_gene: TRBJ2-3
CDR3nt: TGTGCCAGCAGCCCACGGGGCCACACAGATACGCAGTATTTT
CDR3aa: CASSPRGHTDTQYF